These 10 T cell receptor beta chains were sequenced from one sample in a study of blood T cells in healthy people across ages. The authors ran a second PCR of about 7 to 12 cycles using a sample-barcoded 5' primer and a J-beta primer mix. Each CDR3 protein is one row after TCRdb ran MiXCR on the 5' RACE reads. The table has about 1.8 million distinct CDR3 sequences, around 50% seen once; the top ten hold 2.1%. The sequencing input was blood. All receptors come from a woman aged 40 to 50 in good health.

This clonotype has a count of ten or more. The chain's CDR3 is CASSHRRQLLEGTDTQYF. DNA for the CDR3: TGTGCCAGCAGTCATCGCCGCCAACTATTGGAGGGAACAGATACGCAGTATTTT. The rearrangement uses TRBV6-2 or TRBV6-3 and TRBJ2-3; D may be TRBD2 (6 bases). The CDR3 is made up of 18 amino acids. Germline assignment: CDR1 MNHEY and CDR2 SVGEGT. V gave up 5 bases and J gave up 3 bases, with 24 bases separating them.

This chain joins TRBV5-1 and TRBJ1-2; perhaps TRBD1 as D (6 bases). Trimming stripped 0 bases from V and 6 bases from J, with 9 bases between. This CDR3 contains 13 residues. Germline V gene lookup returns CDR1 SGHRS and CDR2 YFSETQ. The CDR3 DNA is TGCGCCAGCAGCTTGGATCCAGGGGATGGCTACACCTTC. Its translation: CASSLDPGDGYTF. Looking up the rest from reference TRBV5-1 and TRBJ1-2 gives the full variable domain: KAGVTQTPRYLIKTRGQQVTLSCSPISGHRSVSWYQQTPGQGLQFLFEYFSETQRNKGNFPGRFSGRQFSNSRSEMNVSTLELGDSALYLCASSLDPGDGYTFGSGTRLTVV.

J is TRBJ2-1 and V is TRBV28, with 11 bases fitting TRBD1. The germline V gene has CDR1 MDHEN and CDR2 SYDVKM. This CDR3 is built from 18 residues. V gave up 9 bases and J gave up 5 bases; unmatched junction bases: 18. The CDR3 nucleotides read TGTGCCAGTAGAGGACAGGGGGCGCGGGGAGGGGGCGACAATGAGCAGTTCTTC. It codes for CASRGQGARGGGDNEQFF.

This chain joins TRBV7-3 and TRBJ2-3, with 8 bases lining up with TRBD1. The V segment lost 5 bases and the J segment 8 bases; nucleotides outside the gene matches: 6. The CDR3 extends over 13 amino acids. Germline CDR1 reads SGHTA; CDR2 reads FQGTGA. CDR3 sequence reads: CASSTRGRGTQYF. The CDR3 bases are TGTGCCAGCAGCACCAGGGGGCGGGGTACGCAGTATTTT.

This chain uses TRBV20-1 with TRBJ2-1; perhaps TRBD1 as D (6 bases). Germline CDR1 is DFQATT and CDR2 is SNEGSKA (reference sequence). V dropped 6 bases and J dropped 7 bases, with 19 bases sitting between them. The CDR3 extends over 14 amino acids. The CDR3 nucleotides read TGCAGTGCGACCCTAAGGGGGATCCGGAATGAGCAGTTCTTC. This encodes CSATLRGIRNEQFF.

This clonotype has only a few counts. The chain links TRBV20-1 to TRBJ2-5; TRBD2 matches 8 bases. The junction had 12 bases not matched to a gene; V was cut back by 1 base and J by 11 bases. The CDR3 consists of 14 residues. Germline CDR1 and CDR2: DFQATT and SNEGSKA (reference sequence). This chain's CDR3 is CSARVNGGAHEQYF. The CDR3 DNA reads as TGCAGTGCTAGAGTGAACGGGGGGGCCCATGAGCAGTACTTC.

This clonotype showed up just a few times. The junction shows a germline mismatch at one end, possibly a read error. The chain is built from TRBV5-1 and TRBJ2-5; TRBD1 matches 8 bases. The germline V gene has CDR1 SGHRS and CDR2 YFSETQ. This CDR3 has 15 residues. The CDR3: CASSLAQGARETQYF. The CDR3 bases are TGTGCCAGCAGTCTAGCGCAGGGGGCCAGAGAGACCCAGTACTTC.

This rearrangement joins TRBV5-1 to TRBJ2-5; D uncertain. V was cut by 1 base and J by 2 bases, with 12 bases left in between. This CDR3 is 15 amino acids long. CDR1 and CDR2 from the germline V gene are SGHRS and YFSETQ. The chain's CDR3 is CASSLLGVPQETQYF. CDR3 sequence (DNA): TGCGCCAGCAGCTTGCTAGGTGTCCCACAAGAGACCCAGTACTTC.

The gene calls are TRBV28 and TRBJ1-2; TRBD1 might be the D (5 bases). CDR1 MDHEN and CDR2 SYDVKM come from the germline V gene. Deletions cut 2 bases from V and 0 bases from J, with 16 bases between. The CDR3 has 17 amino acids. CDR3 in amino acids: CASSLTGHLPSNYGYTF. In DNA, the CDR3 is TGTGCCAGCAGTTTAACGGGGCACCTGCCCTCTAACTATGGCTACACCTTC.

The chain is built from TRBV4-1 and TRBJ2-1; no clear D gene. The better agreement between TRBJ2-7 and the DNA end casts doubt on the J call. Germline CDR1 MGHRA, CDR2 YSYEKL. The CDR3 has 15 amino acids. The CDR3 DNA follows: TGCGCCAGCAGCCAAGAAAGGATTAGCTACAATGAGCAGTACTTC. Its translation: CASSQERISYNEQYF.